The source of this T cell receptor beta chain is a study of beta chain features in type 1 diabetes. The study's findings and limits: Within each of all four CD4+ subsets, Type 1 diabetes patients had TCRB CDR3s that were moderately but significantly shorter.

Details on this clone: Its antigen is unidentified.

Expressed TCRB transcripts were sequenced because the entire RNA isolate underwent reverse transcription. Sequencing was performed with immunoSEQ multiplex PCR; in TCRdb, only in-frame clones are kept and a portion is missing. Of about 360,000 clones listed, 10% to 15% are singletons. The collection from each donor was one heparinised blood draw averaging approximately 110 mL. Isolation of CD4+ naive, central memory, regulatory and stem cell-like memory cells was achieved by sorting via CD45RO/CCR7/CD25/CD127/CD95/CD27. The receptor's source is a young woman with type 1 diabetes. The sequencing input was naive CD4+ T cells from blood.

CDR3 region: CSAAGPTNEKLFF. The CDR3 region has the DNA TGCAGCGCCGCGGGGCCAACTAATGAAAAACTGTTTTTT. The chain combines TRBV29-1 with TRBJ1-4; possible D gene TRBD1, 5 bases. The CDR3 has 13 amino acids. Germline V gene lookup returns CDR1 SQVTM and CDR2 ANQGSEA. The V end lost 7 bases, the J end lost 0 bases, and 9 bases lay between the germline ends.